Below are 15 T cell receptor beta chains sequenced from a single sample in a study of blood T cell repertoires in COVID-19. Clones were read by immunoSEQ multiplex PCR, and TCRdb kept only the in-frame ones, dropping some. The sample holds about 200,000 clones, 79% seen once. Sequencing was performed on peripheral blood. The receptors come from a woman between 40 and 50 years old with COVID-19, enrolled during active disease.

This chain uses TRBV5-4 with TRBJ1-2, with D possibly TRBD1 on 5 matching bases. This CDR3 spans 14 amino acids. CDR1 is SGHNT, CDR2 YYREEE, per germline (reference sequence). Between the trimmed V and J ends, which lost 5 bases and 10 bases, there was a span of 21 bases. This CDR3 reads CASSPPAGGKSYTF. As DNA, the CDR3 is TGTGCCAGCAGTCCCCCGGCCGGGGGGAAATCCTACACCTTC.

The chain is built from TRBV7-9 and TRBJ2-1, with TRBD2 matching 8 bases. Germline loops: CDR1 SEHNR, CDR2 FQNEAQ (reference sequence). Trimming at V came to 4 bases and at J to 6 bases, leaving 11 bases not matched to a gene. The CDR3 is 16 residues long. In DNA, the CDR3 is TGTGCCAGCAGCTCGCGTTCGGCGGGAGGAACCAATGAGCAGTTCTTC. It translates to CASSSRSAGGTNEQFF.

The CDR3 coding sequence is TGTGCCAGCAGCGTAGGTGGAGGGACAGGGCGAGAGCAGTACTTC. Amino acids: CASSVGGGTGREQYF. The V gene is TRBV9, the J gene TRBJ2-7, with 9 bases aligning to TRBD1. This CDR3 has 15 residues. CDR1 and CDR2 from the germline V gene are SGDLS and YYNGEE. V lost 0 bases and J lost 7; bases outside the gene matches: 8.

This CDR3 is CASSIGGDTSYEQYF. The CDR3 DNA sequence: TGTGCCAGCAGCATTGGGGGGGACACTTCCTACGAGCAGTACTTC. The rearrangement joins TRBV9 to TRBJ2-7; maybe TRBD2 (7 bases). This CDR3 region has 15 residues. V gave up 4 bases and J gave up 1 base, with 15 bases separating them. The germline V gene encodes CDR1 SGDLS and CDR2 YYNGEE.

The V call is TRBV5-1, the J call TRBJ1-1; D is unclear. Trimming removed 1 base from V and 1 base from J, with 8 bases in between. The CDR3 extends over 14 amino acids. CDR1 and CDR2 from the germline V gene are SGHRS and YFSETQ. CDR3 sequence (DNA): TGCGCCAGCAGCTTGATAGCTAAGAACACTGAAGCTTTCTTT. Amino acid sequence: CASSLIAKNTEAFF.

This chain connects TRBV4-1 to TRBJ1-6, with 10 bases fitting TRBD1. The germline gives CDR1 MGHRA, CDR2 YSYEKL. The junction had 6 bases not matched to a gene; V was cut back by 4 bases and J by 9 bases. The CDR3 length is 15 residues. CDR3 nucleotides: TGCGCCAGCAGCCTTGGGACAGGGGAGGCTTCACCCCTCCACTTT. Its protein product is CASSLGTGEASPLHF.

This chain links TRBV3-1 (or the pseudogene TRBV3-2) with TRBJ2-1, with TRBD2 matching 9 bases. Unmatched junction bases numbered 2, after V lost 2 bases and J lost 3 bases. The germline V gene has CDR1 LGHDT and CDR2 YNNKEL (reference sequence). The CDR3 consists of 15 residues. Written as DNA, the CDR3 is TGTGCCAGCAGCCAACCTAGCGGGAACTACAATGAGCAGTTCTTC. Protein product: CASSQPSGNYNEQFF.

The V gene is TRBV5-1, the J gene TRBJ1-6; TRBD1 aligns across 7 bases. CDR3 length: 16 amino acids. Unmatched junction bases numbered 4, after V lost 0 bases and J lost 4 bases. The germline gives CDR1 SGHRS, CDR2 YFSETQ. CDR3 DNA: TGCGCCAGCAGCTTGGCGGGACAGCTGTATAATTCACCCCTCCACTTT. Its protein product is CASSLAGQLYNSPLHF.

This CDR3 is CASSQAGNDYGYTF. CDR3 nucleotides: TGCGCCAGCAGCCAAGCAGGGAATGACTATGGCTACACCTTC. This sequence joins TRBV5-1 and TRBJ1-2, with D possibly matching TRBD1 (5 bases). V was trimmed by 4 bases and J by 3 bases, leaving 13 bases between them. The CDR3 covers 14 residues. Germline V lookup: CDR1 SGHRS, CDR2 YFSETQ.

A single count supports this clone. V gene TRBV18 combines with J gene TRBJ2-1, with TRBD2 matching over 13 bases. Trimming took 1 base from V and 1 from J; bases not matched to a gene: 10. Per the germline V gene, CDR1 is KGHSH and CDR2 is LQKENI. The CDR3 length is 20 residues. The CDR3 nucleotides are TGTGCCAGCTCACCACGAAGGGGGCGGACTAGCGGGGGTTCCTACAATGAGCAGTTCTTC. Translated, it gives CASSPRRGRTSGGSYNEQFF.

The genes are TRBV14 and TRBJ1-3; 9 nucleotides agree with TRBD1. Germline lookup yields CDR1 SGHDN and CDR2 FVKESK. The V segment lost 4 bases and the J segment 7 bases; nucleotides outside the gene matches: 8. The CDR3 extends over 15 amino acids. The CDR3 sequence: CASSRPGQGWNTIYF. The CDR3 nucleotides are TGTGCCAGCAGCCGCCCGGGACAGGGTTGGAACACCATATATTTT.

This sequence joins TRBV7-9 and TRBJ2-1, with 11 bases lining up with TRBD2. The CDR3 totals 17 residues. V lost 4 bases, J lost 0 bases, and 5 bases stayed unmatched. Germline V gives CDR1 SEHNR, CDR2 FQNEAQ (reference sequence). CDR3 amino acids: CASSSRLAGNSYNEQFF. CDR3 in DNA: TGTGCCAGCAGCTCCAGACTAGCGGGGAACTCCTACAATGAGCAGTTCTTC.

The J gene is TRBJ2-7, the V gene TRBV10-1, with 11 bases fitting TRBD2. The CDR3 has 14 amino acids. CDR1 and CDR2 (germline): WNHNN, SYGVQD (reference sequence). V was clipped by 5 bases and J by 7 bases; unmatched bases: 7. In nucleotides, the CDR3 is TGCGCCAGCAGTCCTAGCGGGAGGTATGGGGAGCAGTACTTC. Amino acid sequence: CASSPSGRYGEQYF.

This clone turned up a few times. At the DNA level, this CDR3 is encoded by other sequences in the same sample as well. CDR3 sequence: CASSYLQGNTEAFF. Here the CDR3 DNA reads TGTGCCAGCAGCTACCTACAGGGGAACACTGAAGCTTTCTTT. The chain joins TRBV3-1 (or the pseudogene TRBV3-2) to TRBJ1-1; tentative D call: TRBD1 (6 bases). V dropped 5 bases and J dropped 1 base, with 11 bases sitting between them. Germline assignment: CDR1 LGHDT and CDR2 YNNKEL (reference sequence). This CDR3 is built from 14 residues.

As for this clone: Other nucleotide sequences in the sample specify the same CDR3. The V and J genes are TRBV5-1 and TRBJ1-1; no clear D gene. CDR3 length: 13 amino acids. The germline CDR1 and CDR2 sequences are SGHRS and YFSETQ. The germline V and J ends were trimmed by 0 bases and 0 bases, with 3 bases remaining between them. The CDR3 here is CASSLAVNTEAFF. CDR3 nucleotides: TGCGCCAGCAGCTTGGCAGTGAACACTGAAGCTTTCTTT.